This T cell receptor (beta chain) appears in the sequencing data of a study of T-cell reconstitution after alpha-beta-depleted transplantation in children. Findings and limits, study-wide: Several hundred expanded graft clones reportedly were the source of alpha-beta T cells about two months after transplant. Recipient T cells and thymic progenitors that survived were the source of the high TCRbeta diversity seen at day 60 in some patients. One year after transplant, T-cell counts and diversity came mostly from newly produced T cells.

This CDR3 is built from 15 residues. The germline V gene has CDR1 LGHNA and CDR2 YSLEER. The V end was cut by 0 bases, the J end by 0 bases, with 9 bases between. Turning to this clonotype: The antigen is unknown.

Unique molecular identifiers tagged the TCRbeta library. One entry per CDR3 protein results from TCRdb running MiXCR on the PCR reads. The sample records hundreds of thousands of distinct CDR3 sequences, 10% to 15% being singletons. The rearrangement links TRBV4-3 to TRBJ2-7; a possible D gene is TRBD1 (6 bases). The receptor's source is a male patient under 18 who had a stem cell transplant for acute myeloid leukemia, so the T cells may come from the graft donor. The sequenced sample was PBMCs, mostly from graft donor cells, obtained 360 days after TCRalphabeta/CD19-depleted stem cell transplant. The CDR3 loop reads CASSQEATGSYEQYF. In DNA, the CDR3 is TGCGCCAGCAGCCAAGAAGCGACAGGCTCCTACGAGCAGTACTTC.